Following are 3 T cell receptor beta chains from one sample sequenced in a study of tumor-infiltrating lymphocytes in primary liver carcinoma. Priming with a constant-region primer yielded TCR beta cDNA from around 0.45 ug total RNA. Slightly modified ARM-PCR with three nested multiplex PCR rounds yielded TCR beta libraries. A C-beta reverse primer and TRBV1-TRBV30 forward primers served in each of the first two PCR rounds, at ten to eleven cycles apiece. TCRdb re-analysed the multiplex PCR reads in MiXCR, keeping a single row per CDR3 protein. The sample shows 310,000 or so distinct CDR3 sequences, about three fifths of them seen only once. Germline DNA was also extracted, and blood RNA was taken from unsorted whole blood. Material for sequencing was peripheral blood. These receptor sequences come from a woman between 25 and 40 years old with primary liver carcinoma and hepatitis B virus infection.

To note about this clonotype: It may be a read error: a sequence one base away is much more abundant. The V call is TRBV29-1, the J call TRBJ2-1, with TRBD1 matching over 7 bases. CDR1 is SQVTM and CDR2 is ANQGSEA in the germline V gene. The CDR3 totals 11 residues. The V segment lost 7 bases and the J segment 10 bases; nucleotides outside the gene matches: 7. The CDR3 sequence: CSAYRGEEQFF. The CDR3 nucleotides read TGCAGCGCTTACAGGGGCGAGGAGCAGTTCTTC.

Regarding this clonotype: One junction end disagrees with the germline gene, perhaps due to a read error. V gene TRBV5-1 combines with J gene TRBJ2-3; D possibly corresponds to TRBD1 (6 bases). This CDR3 has 14 residues. Per the germline V gene, CDR1 is SGHRS and CDR2 is YFSETQ. The CDR3 coding sequence is TGCGCCAGCAAAAAACAGGGTTCCGCAGATACGCGGTATTTT. Protein product: CASKKQGSADTRYF.

About this clonotype itself: This sequence may be a read error, since a much larger clone differs from it by one base. The V gene is TRBV7-8, the J gene TRBJ2-1, with D hard to call. The germline gives CDR1 SGHVS, CDR2 FQNEAQ. This CDR3 spans 13 amino acids. The CDR3 DNA reads as TGTGCCAGCAGCGCCCAAATCTACAAAGAGCAGTTCTTC. Translation gives CASSAQIYKEQFF. Supplemented by reference TRBV7-8 and TRBJ2-1, the full variable domain reads GAGVSQSPRYKVAKRGQDVALRCDPISGHVSLFWYQQALGQGPEFLTYFQNEAQLDKSGLPSDRFFAERPEGSVSTLKIQRTQQEDSAVYLCASSAQIYKEQFFGPGTRLTVL.